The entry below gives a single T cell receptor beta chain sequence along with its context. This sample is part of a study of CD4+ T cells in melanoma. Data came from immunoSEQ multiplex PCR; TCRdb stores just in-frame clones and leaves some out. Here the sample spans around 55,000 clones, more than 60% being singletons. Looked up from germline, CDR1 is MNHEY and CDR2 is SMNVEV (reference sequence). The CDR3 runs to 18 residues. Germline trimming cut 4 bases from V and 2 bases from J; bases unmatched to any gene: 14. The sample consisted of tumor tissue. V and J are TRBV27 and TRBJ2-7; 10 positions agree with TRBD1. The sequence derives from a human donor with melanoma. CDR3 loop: CASSSWTGGVTRAYEQYF. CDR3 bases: TGTGCCAGCAGTTCTTGGACAGGGGGTGTTACACGGGCCTACGAGCAGTACTTC.